Sequencing of this TCR beta chain was carried out in a study of blood T cell repertoires in COVID-19. Background on the study: COVID-19 samples collected from the United States, Italy and Spain covered acute and convalescent phases. T cells, B-cell-depleted T cells, or PBMCs supplied cDNA or gDNA.

Seattle enrolled patients during active infection and tracked them longitudinally. This clone was recorded a few times. Losses at the gene ends were 4 bases for V and 2 bases for J; bases not matched to a gene: 5. CDR3 length: 16 amino acids. Germline CDR1 MNHNS, CDR2 SASEGT. Methods used by the authors: It was from reference gene primer amplification that nucleated cell counts were estimated. Using immunoSEQ multiplex PCR, the repertoire was profiled, and TCRdb retains in-frame clones only, with some absent. D and trimming come from the DNA, and the V and J calls and clone size come from that table. This sample yields roughly 460,000 clones, of which 70% to 90% are seen a single time; 0.75% to 0.85% belongs to the top ten.

The V call is TRBV6-1, the J call TRBJ2-3; TRBD2 agrees at 11 bases. The source material was peripheral blood. This clonotype was sampled from a man aged 18 to 29 with COVID-19, enrolled during active disease. CDR3 in amino acids: CASSVLSGRVTDTQYF. The CDR3 nucleotides read TGTGCCAGCAGTGTCCTTAGCGGGAGGGTCACAGATACGCAGTATTTT.